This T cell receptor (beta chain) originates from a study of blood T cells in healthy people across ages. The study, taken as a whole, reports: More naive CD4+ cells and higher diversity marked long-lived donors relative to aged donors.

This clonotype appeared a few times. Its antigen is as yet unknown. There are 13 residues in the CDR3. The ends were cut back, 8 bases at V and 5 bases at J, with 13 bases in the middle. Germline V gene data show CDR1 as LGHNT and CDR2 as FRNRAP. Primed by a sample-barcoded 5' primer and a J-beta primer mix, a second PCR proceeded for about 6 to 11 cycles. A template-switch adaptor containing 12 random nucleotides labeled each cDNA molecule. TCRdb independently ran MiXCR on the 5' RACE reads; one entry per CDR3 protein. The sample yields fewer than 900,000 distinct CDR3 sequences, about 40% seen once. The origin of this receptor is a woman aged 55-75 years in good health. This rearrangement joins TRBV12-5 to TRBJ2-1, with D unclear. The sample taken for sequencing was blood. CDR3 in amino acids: CASSHRINNEQFF. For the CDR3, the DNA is TGTGCTAGTTCGCATCGAATCAACAATGAGCAGTTCTTC.